Following are 29 T cell receptor beta chains from one sample sequenced in a study of CD8 T cells in ankylosing spondylitis. Each CDR3 protein is one row after TCRdb ran MiXCR on the 5' RACE reads. The sample includes roughly 150,000 distinct CDR3 sequences, around 32% of them seen just once. The sample taken for sequencing was synovial fluid, either unsorted or a sorted T cell fraction (not recorded which). The receptors were sampled from a male donor with ankylosing spondylitis.

This clonotype was observed at least ten times. This chain links TRBV12-3 or TRBV12-4 with TRBJ1-1; no firm D call. V shed 3 bases and J shed 0 bases, with 8 bases lying between them. This CDR3 has 14 residues. The CDR3 DNA reads as TGTGCCAGCAGTTTTGTGACGGTGAACACTGAAGCTTTCTTT. Protein product: CASSFVTVNTEAFF.

The V gene is TRBV18, the J gene TRBJ2-5, with 9 bases matching TRBD2. Trimming at V came to 2 bases and at J to 5 bases, leaving 6 bases not matched to a gene. Looked up from germline, CDR1 is KGHSH and CDR2 is LQKENI. The length of the CDR3 is 15 residues. The DNA of the CDR3 is TGTGCCAGCTCACCAATAGCGGGGGCTCAGGAGACCCAGTACTTC. Protein sequence: CASSPIAGAQETQYF. Full variable domain (rest looked up from reference TRBV18 and TRBJ2-5): NAGVMQNPRHLVRRRGQEARLRCSPMKGHSHVYWYRQLPEEGLKFMVYLQKENIIDESGMPKERFSAEFPKEGPSILRIQQVVRGDSAAYFCASSPIAGAQETQYFGPGTRLLVL.

This clonotype was detected many times. This rearrangement joins TRBV7-8 to TRBJ1-2; 10 bases map to TRBD1. Germline V gene data show CDR1 as SGHVS and CDR2 as FQNEAQ. The CDR3 runs 14 residues. V shed 6 bases, J shed 2 bases, and the junction held 3 bases outside the gene matches. The chain's CDR3 is CASSTGQGNYGYTF. CDR3 nucleotide sequence: TGTGCCAGCAGTACGGGACAGGGGAACTATGGCTACACCTTC.

In the case of this clonotype: One end of the junction does not line up with germline, which may come from a read error. The chain has TRBV7-7 and TRBJ2-7; D perhaps matches TRBD1 (6 bases). The V gene's germline CDR1 is SSHAT and CDR2 FNYEAQ (reference sequence). This CDR3 has 15 amino acids. CDR3 nucleotides: TGTGCTAGCAGCCCCCGGACAGCTAGTTACTACGAGCAGTACTTC. It encodes CASSPRTASYYEQYF.

There are a few counts of this clonotype. V usage is TRBV29-1 and J usage is TRBJ1-1, with D uncertain. The CDR3 sequence is 12 residues long. V was clipped by 7 bases and J by 4 bases, with 13 bases between them. In germline, CDR1 is SQVTM, CDR2 ANQGSEA. This CDR3 is CSADVVGTEAFF. The CDR3 region has the DNA TGCAGCGCGGACGTGGTGGGCACTGAAGCTTTCTTT.

This clonotype was observed at least ten times. The V gene is TRBV6-2 or TRBV6-3, the J gene TRBJ1-1; D remains ambiguous. The V gene's germline CDR1 is MNHEY and CDR2 SVGEGT. V was pared by 4 bases and J by 3 bases, with 9 bases between. The CDR3 totals 13 residues. This chain's CDR3 is CASSSMMDTEAFF. The CDR3 DNA reads as TGTGCCAGCAGTTCCATGATGGACACTGAAGCTTTCTTT.

The chain recombines TRBV3-1 with TRBJ2-7; D might be TRBD2 (5 bases). Germline V gives CDR1 LGHDT, CDR2 YNNKEL (reference sequence). This CDR3 is 13 amino acids long. Trimming shortened V by 0 bases and J by 9 bases, and 12 bases separated the two germline ends. The CDR3 sequence: CASSQDRRDRQYF. The CDR3 nucleotides are TGTGCCAGCAGCCAAGACCGACGGGATAGGCAGTACTTC.

The CDR3 loop is CASSSMGYGYTF. Written as DNA, the CDR3 is TGTGCCAGCAGCTCGATGGGCTATGGCTACACCTTC. V and J are TRBV28 and TRBJ1-2, with no clear D. CDR1 is MDHEN and CDR2 is SYDVKM in the germline V gene. There are 12 residues in the CDR3. V dropped 6 bases and J dropped 4 bases, with 9 bases sitting between them.

Comments on this clonotype: A clone one base away is much larger, so this may be a read error. This chain links TRBV25-1 with TRBJ1-2; TRBD1 is a possible D gene (6 bases). This CDR3 spans 15 amino acids. Germline lookup yields CDR1 MGHDK and CDR2 SYGVNS. The CDR3 spells CASSDTARGNYGYSF. The CDR3 DNA is TGTGCCAGCAGTGATACCGCCAGGGGTAACTATGGCTACTCCTTC.

The chain is built from TRBV11-2 and TRBJ2-7; tentatively, D is TRBD2 (6 bases). This CDR3 region has 12 residues. V was cut by 5 bases and J by 6 bases, with 11 bases left in between. Germline V gene lookup returns CDR1 SGHAT and CDR2 FQNNGV. CDR3 sequence: CASSPGLTEQYF. For the CDR3, the DNA is TGTGCCAGCAGCCCGGGACTCACCGAGCAGTACTTC.

The chain links TRBV5-6 to TRBJ2-1; 11 nucleotides match TRBD1. Germline V gene sequence: CDR1 SGHDT, CDR2 YYEEEE. The CDR3 length is 15 residues. Trimming cost V 2 bases and J 4 bases; bases outside gene matches: 2. CDR3 protein: CASSLRDRGYNEQFF. CDR3 in DNA: TGTGCCAGCAGCTTAAGGGACAGGGGGTACAATGAGCAGTTCTTC.

This clonotype was seen ten or more times. V usage is TRBV2 and J usage is TRBJ1-2; perhaps TRBD1 as D (5 bases). CDR1 is SNHLY, CDR2 FYNNEI, per germline. This CDR3 region has 13 residues. V lost 7 bases, J lost 7 bases, and 16 bases lay in between. The CDR3 is CASKTEVVGGYTF. CDR3 coding DNA: TGTGCCAGCAAGACAGAGGTGGTTGGTGGCTACACCTTC.

The V gene is TRBV20-1, the J gene TRBJ2-2; D gene ambiguous. The germline V gene has CDR1 DFQATT and CDR2 SNEGSKA (reference sequence). The CDR3 spans 11 residues. The ends were cut back, 6 bases at V and 7 bases at J, with 9 bases in the middle. The CDR3 sequence is CSAAGLGELFF. The DNA for the CDR3 is TGCAGTGCGGCAGGCCTCGGGGAGCTGTTTTTT.

This clonotype has just a few counts. The chain uses TRBV6-1 and TRBJ1-2; D possibly corresponds to TRBD1 (5 bases). The ends were cut back, 4 bases at V and 8 bases at J, with 17 bases in the middle. Germline assignment: CDR1 MNHNS and CDR2 SASEGT. CDR3 length equals 14 residues. This chain's CDR3 is CASSGFRDLGGYTF. CDR3 bases: TGTGCCAGCAGTGGGTTCAGGGACTTGGGAGGCTACACCTTC.

The V and J genes are TRBV29-1 and TRBJ2-3; 7 nucleotides line up with TRBD1. This CDR3 has 16 amino acids. With V trimmed by 3 bases and J by 1 base, 10 bases remained unmatched. Germline assignment: CDR1 SQVTM and CDR2 ANQGSEA. CDR3 amino acids: CSVDSRTGTRTDTQYF. Here the CDR3 DNA reads TGCAGCGTTGATTCGCGGACAGGAACCCGCACAGATACGCAGTATTTT.

The chain combines TRBV10-2 with TRBJ2-3, with 8 nucleotides matching TRBD1. V lost 6 bases and J lost 2; bases outside the gene matches: 4. The CDR3 has 14 amino acids. The germline CDR1 and CDR2 sequences are WSHSY and SAAADI. CDR3 sequence (DNA): TGCGCCAGCAGGACAGGGGCCTCCACAGATACGCAGTATTTT. It yields the protein CASRTGASTDTQYF.

This clonotype was counted ten times or more. V and J are TRBV20-1 and TRBJ2-2; D is perhaps TRBD2 (5 bases). Between the trimmed V and J ends, which lost 2 bases and 0 bases, there was a span of 16 bases. CDR3 size: 17 residues. Germline V gene sequence: CDR1 DFQATT, CDR2 SNEGSKA (reference sequence). CDR3: CSARSRAEPPNTGELFF. Here the CDR3 DNA reads TGCAGTGCTAGATCGAGGGCGGAACCTCCGAACACCGGGGAGCTGTTTTTT.

This clonotype has just a few counts. This chain links TRBV7-2 with TRBJ2-4; 10 bases are a match to TRBD2. Germline V CDR1 and CDR2: SGHTA, FQGNSA. This CDR3 region has 15 residues. V shed 2 bases, J shed 6 bases, and the junction held 4 bases outside the gene matches. CDR3 sequence reads: CASSLLAGDGNIQYF. For the CDR3, the DNA is TGTGCCAGCAGCTTACTAGCGGGAGATGGAAACATTCAGTACTTC.

Many counts were recorded for this clonotype. This chain links TRBV2 with TRBJ1-6, with D uncertain. Germline lookup yields CDR1 SNHLY and CDR2 FYNNEI. CDR3 length: 13 amino acids. Between the trimmed V and J ends, which lost 6 bases and 7 bases, there was a span of 10 bases. This chain's CDR3 is CASRVAGNSPLHF. CDR3 DNA: TGTGCCAGCAGAGTGGCGGGGAATTCACCCCTCCACTTT.

This clonotype was seen many times. The chain employs TRBV28 and TRBJ1-6; D is undetermined. CDR1 and CDR2 from the germline V gene are MDHEN and SYDVKM. The CDR3 runs to 13 residues. The V and J ends lost 6 bases and 15 bases respectively, with 18 bases between them. CDR3 residues: CASRIGGGIDLHF. CDR3 DNA sequence: TGTGCCAGCAGGATAGGCGGAGGGATCGACCTCCACTTT.

This chain connects TRBV12-3 or TRBV12-4 to TRBJ2-1; 11 nucleotides line up with TRBD2. J gave up 9 bases and V 8 bases, and 9 bases lay outside the gene matches. This CDR3 region has 14 residues. CDR3 coding DNA: TGTGCCAGCGGGGGGGTAGCGGGAGGGACTGAGCAGTTCTTC. This encodes CASGGVAGGTEQFF.

This clonotype appeared a few times. The rearrangement joins TRBV18 to TRBJ2-6; 8 bases are shared with TRBD1. V dropped 1 base and J dropped 2; count of bases not matched to a gene: 4. The CDR3 runs to 17 residues. CDR1 is KGHSH, CDR2 LQKENI, per germline. CDR3 protein: CASSPQGQGTGANVLTF. CDR3 DNA: TGTGCCAGCTCACCACAAGGACAGGGAACTGGGGCCAACGTCCTGACTTTC.

This clonotype was observed at least ten times. This chain connects TRBV6-1 to TRBJ2-2; 7 bases agree with TRBD2. There are 15 residues in the CDR3. The trim removed 7 bases at V and 2 bases at J, leaving 7 bases unmatched. Germline V gives CDR1 MNHNS, CDR2 SASEGT. The CDR3 loop is CASTGASGNTGELFF. CDR3 bases: TGTGCCAGCACCGGGGCTAGCGGCAACACCGGGGAGCTGTTTTTT.

Ten or more counts support this clonotype. The chain recombines TRBV28 with TRBJ2-1; TRBD2 matches at 9 bases. Germline V gene lookup returns CDR1 MDHEN and CDR2 SYDVKM. There are 16 residues in the CDR3. Trimming cost V 4 bases and J 2 bases; bases outside gene matches: 6. The CDR3: CASSSPTSGAYNEQFF. CDR3 DNA sequence: TGTGCCAGCAGTTCCCCGACTAGCGGAGCCTACAATGAGCAGTTCTTC.

The genes are TRBV7-2 and TRBJ2-1; the match to TRBD2 covers 11 bases. With 5 bases clipped from V and 13 bases from J, the junction kept 7 bases outside the gene matches. Germline lookup yields CDR1 SGHTA and CDR2 FQGNSA. This CDR3 comprises 13 residues. The CDR3: CASSPLLAGAQFF. CDR3 in DNA: TGTGCCAGCAGCCCCCTACTAGCGGGAGCCCAGTTCTTC.

The table lists this clonotype with a few counts. The chain links TRBV20-1 to TRBJ1-1; 9 bases map to TRBD1. CDR1 is DFQATT and CDR2 is SNEGSKA in the germline V gene (reference sequence). The CDR3 contains 12 residues. The J segment lost 6 bases and the V segment lost 6 bases, leaving 5 bases of the junction unmatched. The CDR3 is CSAQTGGAEAFF. For the CDR3, the DNA is TGCAGTGCCCAGACAGGGGGGGCTGAAGCTTTCTTT.

The chain couples TRBV2 to TRBJ2-1; 8 bases match TRBD2. CDR1 is SNHLY, CDR2 FYNNEI, per germline. This CDR3 has 15 residues. The V gene end was trimmed by 10 bases and the J gene end by 10 bases; junction bases not matched to a gene: 18. The CDR3 region has the DNA TGTGCCATACAAAGGCGGGAGGAACCCGGGGGGGAGCAGTTCTTC. Amino acid sequence: CAIQRREEPGGEQFF. The full variable domain, with the rest looked up from reference TRBV2 and TRBJ2-1, is EPEVTQTPSHQVTQMGQEVILRCVPISNHLYFYWYRQILGQKVEFLVSFYNNEISEKSEIFDDQFSVERPDGSNFTLKIRSTKLEDSAMYFCAIQRREEPGGEQFFGPGTRLTVL.

The rearrangement joins TRBV5-1 to TRBJ2-1, with no clear D. The CDR3 runs to 14 residues. Trimming cost V 4 bases and J 3 bases, with 11 bases left between them. In germline, CDR1 is SGHRS, CDR2 YFSETQ. In nucleotides, the CDR3 is TGCGCCAGCAGCCTCACCGCAATCTACAATGAGCAGTTCTTC. Amino acid sequence: CASSLTAIYNEQFF.

This clonotype was observed a handful of times. The V call is TRBV20-1, the J call TRBJ1-1; D is ambiguous. The CDR3 contains 11 residues. Trimming left V 6 bases short and J 4 bases short, with 9 bases between. Germline V lookup: CDR1 DFQATT, CDR2 SNEGSKA (reference sequence). CDR3 sequence (DNA): TGCAGTGCGACAAACCCCACTGAAGCTTTCTTT. It is translated as CSATNPTEAFF.